Given below is one TCR beta chain in context. These data originate in a study of control samples from healthy donors and cancer patients. The CDR3 sequence is 11 residues long. CDR1 and CDR2 from the germline V gene are SQVTM and ANQGSEA. V was shortened by 8 bases and J by 10 bases, with 17 bases between the two germline ends. The assay was immunoSEQ multiplex PCR, and TCRdb's table has in-frame clones only and misses some. The top ten hold about 3% of the sample, which has some 95,000 clones, 80% to 95% seen once. Material for sequencing was blood. The clonotype was recovered from a human donor in good health. The donor label of this sample is uncertain. V and J are TRBV29-1 and TRBJ1-1; tentatively, D is TRBD1 (5 bases). In DNA, the CDR3 is TGCAGCCTAACTTGGGGGGAATCAGCTTTCTTT. Its translation is CSLTWGESAFF.